These 20 T cell receptor beta chains were all obtained from the same sample, sequenced in a study of technical replicates of blood from several donors. The table came from immunoSEQ multiplex PCR; TCRdb's copy has only in-frame clones and leaves some out. The data hold 85,000 to 95,000 clones, with almost 97% observed a single time. The sequenced sample was T cells isolated from PBMCs. All receptors come from a human donor in good health.

This rearrangement joins TRBV19 to TRBJ2-4; possibly TRBD2 for D (5 bases). V shed 2 bases and J shed 4 bases, with 12 bases lying between them. The CDR3 runs 15 residues. Germline V gene data show CDR1 as LNHDA and CDR2 as SQIVND (reference sequence). The CDR3 region has the DNA TGTGCCAGTAGTATAAGGGAGACCCCGAAAAACATTCAGTACTTC. Amino acids: CASSIRETPKNIQYF.

V gene TRBV19 combines with J gene TRBJ1-1; D not certain. With 5 bases removed from V and 1 base from J, the gap between germline ends came to 14 bases. The CDR3 is made up of 15 amino acids. CDR1 and CDR2 from the germline V gene are LNHDA and SQIVND (reference sequence). The CDR3 region is CASSRRGIQNTEAFF. In DNA form, the CDR3 reads TGTGCCAGTAGTCGAAGAGGGATTCAGAACACTGAAGCTTTCTTT.

CDR3 in amino acids: CASSLVGGQNTEAFF. In DNA form, the CDR3 reads TGCGCCAGCAGCTTGGTTGGGGGCCAGAACACTGAAGCTTTCTTT. The J gene is TRBJ1-1, the V gene TRBV5-1, with a possible D match to TRBD1 (6 bases). CDR1 is SGHRS, CDR2 YFSETQ, per germline. Between the trimmed V and J ends, which lost 0 bases and 1 base, there was a span of 10 bases. The CDR3 spans 15 residues.

The V and J genes are TRBV6-6 and TRBJ2-1; 10 bases align to TRBD2. Germline V gene lookup returns CDR1 MNHNY and CDR2 SVGAGI (reference sequence). The CDR3 consists of 16 residues. Unmatched junction bases numbered 7, after V lost 2 bases and J lost 6 bases. CDR3 in amino acids: CASSYGRAGGPNEQFF. The CDR3, as DNA: TGTGCCAGCAGTTACGGGAGAGCGGGAGGGCCCAATGAGCAGTTCTTC.

The genes are TRBV7-3 and TRBJ2-3; D is unclear. Trimming pared 2 bases from V and 2 bases from J, leaving 5 bases between. The CDR3 extends over 13 amino acids. The V gene's germline CDR1 is SGHTA and CDR2 FQGTGA. CDR3: CASSLVHTDTQYF. Written as DNA, the CDR3 is TGTGCCAGCAGCTTAGTCCACACAGATACGCAGTATTTT.

The rearrangement uses TRBV2 and TRBJ2-5; D may be TRBD1 (6 bases). The CDR3 length is 15 residues. CDR1 SNHLY and CDR2 FYNNEI come from the germline V gene. V shed 2 bases and J shed 4 bases, with 14 bases lying between them. The CDR3 sequence is CASSESTLGGETQYF. In DNA, the CDR3 is TGTGCCAGCAGTGAATCTACACTAGGGGGAGAGACCCAGTACTTC.

The chain employs TRBV30 and TRBJ1-4; 8 bases are shared with TRBD1. The ends lost 1 base at V and 7 bases at J; junction bases unmatched: 2. CDR3 length equals 13 residues. Germline V gene lookup returns CDR1 GTSNPN and CDR2 SVGIG (reference sequence). The CDR3 nucleotides are TGTGCCTGGAGTGGACAGGGGCGTGAAAAACTGTTTTTT. This encodes CAWSGQGREKLFF.

The V and J genes are TRBV23-1 and TRBJ1-4; D is unresolved. Being an ORF, TRBV23-1 has a function that is uncertain. The CDR3 runs 20 residues. The germline V and J ends were trimmed by 4 bases and 3 bases, with 27 bases remaining between them. CDR3 protein: CASSLVQTRLERLANEKLFF. The DNA for the CDR3 is TGCGCCAGCAGTCTGGTACAGACCCGTTTAGAACGATTAGCTAATGAAAAACTGTTTTTT.

This chain connects TRBV7-9 to TRBJ1-1; D might be TRBD1 (6 bases). Germline assignment: CDR1 SEHNR and CDR2 FQNEAQ (reference sequence). The CDR3 loop spans 14 amino acids. V dropped 5 bases and J dropped 4 bases, with 14 bases sitting between them. CDR3 DNA: TGTGCCAGCAGCCTATCCTACAGGGTCACTGAAGCTTTCTTT. This translates into CASSLSYRVTEAFF. The variable domain in full, with the rest retrieved from reference TRBV7-9 and TRBJ1-1, is DTGVSQNPRHKITKRGQNVTFRCDPISEHNRLYWYRQTLGQGPEFLTYFQNEAQLEKSRLLSDRFSAERPKGSFSTLEIQRTEQGDSAMYLCASSLSYRVTEAFFGQGTRLTVV.

This chain connects TRBV11-3 to TRBJ2-7; a possible D gene is TRBD1 (6 bases). Trimming shortened V by 1 base and J by 0 bases, and 10 bases separated the two germline ends. The CDR3 consists of 15 residues. Per the germline V gene, CDR1 is SGHNT and CDR2 is YENEEA. The CDR3 DNA reads TGTGCCAGCAGCTTAGTCAGGGGCACCTCCTACGAGCAGTACTTC. This codes for CASSLVRGTSYEQYF.

V gene TRBV9 combines with J gene TRBJ2-7, with a weak D call TRBD2 (5 bases). CDR3 size: 15 residues. Germline lookup yields CDR1 SGDLS and CDR2 YYNGEE. Trimming took off 0 bases at V and 5 bases at J, with 15 bases between the two ends. The CDR3 DNA reads TGTGCCAGCAGCGTAGAGGGCGGGCGCCTCCACGAGCAGTACTTC. This sequence encodes CASSVEGGRLHEQYF.

The CDR3 bases are TGCGCCAGCAGCCGCCTACAGGGGCTGAACACTGAAGCTTTCTTT. Protein: CASSRLQGLNTEAFF. J is TRBJ1-1 and V is TRBV4-1, with 7 nucleotides matching TRBD1. There are 15 residues in the CDR3. Trimming removed 4 bases from V and 0 bases from J; junction bases left unmatched: 5. From germline, CDR1 is MGHRA and CDR2 YSYEKL.

This chain connects TRBV18 to TRBJ1-1; D remains unclear. The CDR3 has 14 residues. V shed 3 bases and J shed 5 bases, with 13 bases lying between them. CDR1 is KGHSH, CDR2 LQKENI, per germline. The CDR3 is CASSPREGGTEAFF. CDR3 DNA sequence: TGTGCCAGCTCACCGAGGGAGGGCGGGACTGAAGCTTTCTTT.

V and J are TRBV19 and TRBJ2-7, with 7 bases fitting TRBD1. V dropped 7 bases and J dropped 2; count of bases not matched to a gene: 11. The CDR3 consists of 15 residues. Germline CDR1 reads LNHDA; CDR2 reads SQIVND (reference sequence). The CDR3 region is CASKVGAGGTYEQYF. The CDR3 DNA follows: TGTGCCAGTAAGGTTGGGGCAGGGGGTACCTACGAGCAGTACTTC. The full variable domain, rest sourced from reference TRBV19 and TRBJ2-7, is DGGITQSPKYLFRKEGQNVTLSCEQNLNHDAMYWYRQDPGQGLRLIYYSQIVNDFQKGDIAEGYSVSREKKESFPLTVTSAQKNPTAFYLCASKVGAGGTYEQYFGPGTRLTVT.

V gene TRBV29-1 combines with J gene TRBJ1-3, with 11 bases lining up with TRBD1. Germline V CDR1 and CDR2: SQVTM, ANQGSEA. The length of the CDR3 is 15 residues. V lost 3 bases to trimming and J lost 3 bases; unmatched junction nucleotides: 4. In nucleotides, the CDR3 is TGCAGCGTTGACTGGGACAGGGGGGATGGAAACACCATATATTTT. Protein: CSVDWDRGDGNTIYF.

CDR3 coding DNA: TGTGCCAGCATTACGGACAGGGAAGACACTGAAGCTTTCTTT. Its protein product is CASITDREDTEAFF. The chain joins TRBV6-1 to TRBJ1-1, with 8 bases lining up with TRBD1. The V gene end was trimmed by 7 bases and the J gene end by 3 bases; junction bases not matched to a gene: 7. The CDR3 has 14 residues. The germline CDR1 and CDR2 sequences are MNHNS and SASEGT.

This chain uses TRBV6-5 with TRBJ2-7; the match to TRBD2 covers 7 bases. Trimming removed 5 bases from V and 12 bases from J; junction bases left unmatched: 13. The CDR3 is 13 amino acids. CDR1 is MNHEY, CDR2 SVGAGI, per germline. CDR3 in DNA: TGTGCCAGCAGTCCTGCCGTGGCGGGAGCTACGTACTTC. Its protein is CASSPAVAGATYF.

V usage is TRBV18 and J usage is TRBJ2-5; weak D call: TRBD2 (5 bases). V lost 2 bases and J lost 3, with 10 bases in between. The germline V gene encodes CDR1 KGHSH and CDR2 LQKENI. This CDR3 is built from 14 residues. The CDR3 DNA reads TGTGCCAGCTCACCATTTTCCGGGGAAGAGACCCAGTACTTC. As protein: CASSPFSGEETQYF.

The chain uses TRBV2 and TRBJ2-1; no firm D call. V lost 2 bases and J 9 bases, leaving 14 bases between the germline ends. CDR3 length: 14 amino acids. Looked up from germline, CDR1 is SNHLY and CDR2 is FYNNEI. This chain's CDR3 is CASSELAAKGEQFF. The DNA of the CDR3 is TGTGCCAGCAGTGAACTGGCGGCCAAAGGTGAGCAGTTCTTC.

The V gene is TRBV19, the J gene TRBJ1-4; tentative D call: TRBD1 (5 bases). Trimming took off 8 bases at V and 3 bases at J, with 19 bases between the two ends. The CDR3 is made up of 16 amino acids. CDR1 is LNHDA, CDR2 SQIVND, per germline (reference sequence). CDR3 amino acids: CASQDIGDWANEKLFF. In DNA, the CDR3 is TGTGCCAGTCAAGATATCGGGGACTGGGCTAATGAAAAACTGTTTTTT.